Sequencing of this T cell receptor (beta chain) was carried out in a study of T cell responses to AZD1222 COVID-19 vaccine. Study-wide context: Analysis merged second doses at about 4 or about 12 weeks.

Study-wide results and caveats: Spike-wide coverage was observed for vaccine-associated CD4 TCRs, with dominant responses at 160-218 and 743-854.

V was clipped by 3 bases and J by 9 bases; unmatched bases: 6. Germline V lookup: CDR1 MNHNS, CDR2 SASEGT. CDR3 length: 14 amino acids. Turning to this clone: Its antigen is not identified.

The data were produced by immunoSEQ multiplex PCR, yet TCRdb's version contains in-frame clones alone and is incomplete. Among approximately 180,000 clones listed, approximately 90% were seen once. Sequenced material: peripheral blood, taken on day 0 of AZD1222 vaccination. V usage is TRBV6-1 and J usage is TRBJ2-1, with 9 bases identical to TRBD2. This receptor was taken from an adult in good health. CDR3 protein: CASSDLAGRSEQFF. DNA of the CDR3: TGTGCCAGCAGTGATCTAGCGGGAAGAAGTGAGCAGTTCTTC.